The sequence of this T cell receptor beta chain was determined in a study of blood T cell repertoires in COVID-19. Per the study methods: The authors estimated nucleated cell counts from reference gene primer amplification. TCRdb keeps only in-frame clones here, not all; method: immunoSEQ multiplex PCR. V and J calls and clone size are copied from that table; D and trimming were computed from the DNA. Among about 50,000 clones listed, around nine tenths were seen once. Germline CDR1 SNHLY, CDR2 FYNNEI. The CDR3 consists of 13 residues. The ends were cut back, 3 bases at V and 5 bases at J, with 10 bases in the middle.

The TCR originated in a man between 60 and 70 years old with active or convalescent COVID-19. The sequenced material came from peripheral blood. The V gene is TRBV2, the J gene TRBJ1-2; D is possibly TRBD1 (5 bases). The CDR3 protein is CASSDREGYGYTF. For the CDR3, the DNA is TGTGCCAGCAGTGACAGGGAGGGGTATGGCTACACCTTC.